Presented here are 18 T cell receptor beta chains from one specimen sequenced in a study of T-cell memory formation after mild COVID-19. TCRdb recomputed calls from the 5' RACE reads with MiXCR, one row per CDR3 protein. Of about 540,000 distinct CDR3 sequences listed, around 20% are singletons. The source material was PBMCs or a T cell subset sorted from them (not recorded which). These TCRs come from an adult woman who had mild COVID-19 (a few samples of this study predate the infection). Cell type and time point are not known.

J is TRBJ1-2 and V is TRBV9; no reliable D call. The CDR3 is made up of 15 amino acids. Germline-derived CDR1 and CDR2 are SGDLS and YYNGEE. V was cut by 0 bases and J by 3 bases, with 12 bases left in between. CDR3 nucleotides: TGTGCCAGCAGCGTAGACGGGATCGGGGACTATGGCTACACCTTC. This gives the protein CASSVDGIGDYGYTF. Full variable domain (remainder filled in from reference TRBV9 and TRBJ1-2): DSGVTQTPKHLITATGQRVTLRCSPRSGDLSVYWYQQSLDQGLQFLIQYYNGEERAKGNILERFSAQQFPDLHSELNLSSLELGDSALYFCASSVDGIGDYGYTFGSGTRLTVV.

This clonotype turned up a few times. The chain has TRBV5-5 and TRBJ2-1, with 10 bases lining up with TRBD2. Germline-derived CDR1 and CDR2 are SGHKS and YYEKEE (reference sequence). This CDR3 comprises 16 residues. V gave up 3 bases and J gave up 4 bases; unmatched junction bases: 7. The CDR3 is CASSSGVAGGYNEQFF. The CDR3 DNA sequence: TGTGCCAGCAGCTCGGGCGTAGCGGGGGGTTACAATGAGCAGTTCTTC.

This clonotype was found many times. The J gene is TRBJ1-3, the V gene TRBV5-6, with D unclear. Germline CDR1 and CDR2: SGHDT and YYEEEE. V was shortened by 2 bases and J by 9 bases, with 18 bases between the two germline ends. This CDR3 contains 15 residues. CDR3 nucleotide sequence: TGTGCCAGCAGCTTACATGGCGCCGTAGGACTCACCATATATTTT. It encodes CASSLHGAVGLTIYF.

In its sample, this clonotype was seen a few times. CDR3 coding DNA: TGTGCCAGCGGAGGGGCGGGGGCCACTGTCGCCGGGGAGCTGTTTTTT. Translation gives CASGGAGATVAGELFF. This rearrangement joins TRBV9 to TRBJ2-2, with TRBD2 as a possible D gene (7 bases). V shed 7 bases and J shed 6 bases, with 22 bases lying between them. CDR1 is SGDLS, CDR2 YYNGEE, per germline. This CDR3 is 16 amino acids long.

The chain has TRBV18 and TRBJ2-1; D gene ambiguous. This CDR3 has 15 amino acids. Germline V gene lookup returns CDR1 KGHSH and CDR2 LQKENI. Trimming removed 3 bases at V and 3 bases at J, with 12 bases between. The CDR3 coding sequence is TGTGCCAGCTCACCGGTCGAGGCCGGCTACAATGAGCAGTTCTTC. It yields the protein CASSPVEAGYNEQFF.

The chain has TRBV13 and TRBJ1-1; TRBD1 agrees at 8 bases. The CDR3 has 15 residues. Trimming took 8 bases from V and 8 from J; bases not matched to a gene: 16. Germline CDR1 is PRHDT and CDR2 is FYEKMQ (reference sequence). The CDR3 reads CASGPTGAPNSEAFF. The CDR3 coding sequence is TGTGCCAGCGGCCCGACAGGGGCCCCCAATAGCGAAGCTTTCTTT. Drawing the rest from reference TRBV13 and TRBJ1-1, the complete variable domain is AAGVIQSPRHLIKEKRETATLKCYPIPRHDTVYWYQQGPGQDPQFLISFYEKMQSDKGSIPDRFSAQQFSDYHSELNMSSLELGDSALYFCASGPTGAPNSEAFFGQGTRLTVV.

This clonotype showed up just a few times. V is TRBV6-5 and J is TRBJ2-3; 7 bases fit TRBD2. The CDR3 is 14 residues long. From germline, CDR1 is MNHEY and CDR2 SVGAGI. The J segment lost 1 base and the V segment lost 10 bases, leaving 8 bases of the junction unmatched. This chain's CDR3 is CATRWGGGTDTQYF. The CDR3 region has the DNA TGTGCCACAAGGTGGGGAGGGGGCACAGATACGCAGTATTTT.

The rearrangement joins TRBV2 to TRBJ2-7; tentatively, D is TRBD2 (6 bases). The germline CDR1 and CDR2 sequences are SNHLY and FYNNEI. This CDR3 has 15 residues. The ends were cut back, 3 bases at V and 3 bases at J, with 15 bases in the middle. CDR3 DNA sequence: TGTGCCAGCAGTGAGGAGGTAGCGGCTGGCTACGAGCAGTACTTC. Its translation: CASSEEVAAGYEQYF.

This clonotype was observed a few times. The chain links TRBV7-9 to TRBJ1-1; TRBD1 matches 8 bases. Germline CDR1 and CDR2: SEHNR and FQNEAQ (reference sequence). After removal of 5 bases from V and 4 bases from J, the junction contained 15 bases not matched to a gene. This CDR3 contains 17 residues. In DNA form, the CDR3 reads TGTGCCAGCAGCCACCAAACGGGACAGGCGGGGGGCACTGAAGCTTTCTTT. It encodes CASSHQTGQAGGTEAFF. Full variable domain (outside the CDR3, taken from reference TRBV7-9 and TRBJ1-1): DTGVSQNPRHKITKRGQNVTFRCDPISEHNRLYWYRQTLGQGPEFLTYFQNEAQLEKSRLLSDRFSAERPKGSFSTLEIQRTEQGDSAMYLCASSHQTGQAGGTEAFFGQGTRLTVV.

The table lists this clonotype with a few counts. CDR3 sequence reads: CASSDGRSSYNEQFF. DNA of the CDR3: TGCGCCAGCAGCGACGGGCGAAGCTCCTACAATGAGCAGTTCTTC. This rearrangement joins TRBV4-3 to TRBJ2-1; no firm D call. The CDR3 is 15 amino acids. Trimming took off 5 bases at V and 0 bases at J, with 11 bases between the two ends. Germline V gene lookup returns CDR1 LGHNA and CDR2 YSLEER.

V is TRBV7-9 and J is TRBJ1-3; D is unclear. CDR1 and CDR2 (germline): SEHNR, FQNEAQ (reference sequence). Trimming pared 1 base from V and 5 bases from J, leaving 9 bases between. CDR3 length: 14 amino acids. The CDR3 region is CASSLEAERNTIYF. The CDR3 bases are TGTGCCAGCAGCTTAGAGGCAGAGAGAAACACCATATATTTT. Drawing the rest from reference TRBV7-9 and TRBJ1-3, the complete variable domain is DTGVSQNPRHKITKRGQNVTFRCDPISEHNRLYWYRQTLGQGPEFLTYFQNEAQLEKSRLLSDRFSAERPKGSFSTLEIQRTEQGDSAMYLCASSLEAERNTIYFGEGSWLTVV.

There are a few counts of this clonotype. The chain has TRBV19 and TRBJ1-1; maybe TRBD1 (6 bases). V dropped 8 bases and J dropped 4 bases, with 14 bases sitting between them. The CDR3 has 13 amino acids. CDR1 and CDR2 (germline): LNHDA, SQIVND (reference sequence). In nucleotides, the CDR3 is TGTGCCAGTCGACTCGACAGGACCACTGAAGCTTTCTTT. Residues: CASRLDRTTEAFF. Based on the CDR3 plus reference TRBV19 and TRBJ1-1, the full variable domain is DGGITQSPKYLFRKEGQNVTLSCEQNLNHDAMYWYRQDPGQGLRLIYYSQIVNDFQKGDIAEGYSVSREKKESFPLTVTSAQKNPTAFYLCASRLDRTTEAFFGQGTRLTVV.

This chain connects TRBV7-9 to TRBJ2-3; 9 bases match TRBD1. Germline V gene sequence: CDR1 SEHNR, CDR2 FQNEAQ (reference sequence). The CDR3 is made up of 21 amino acids. Unmatched junction bases numbered 21, after V lost 2 bases and J lost 3 bases. This CDR3 is CASSLSAHRGPEMARTDTQYF. The CDR3 coding sequence is TGTGCCAGCAGCTTATCTGCCCACAGGGGGCCGGAGATGGCACGGACAGATACGCAGTATTTT. Complete variable domain (other parts from reference TRBV7-9 and TRBJ2-3): DTGVSQNPRHKITKRGQNVTFRCDPISEHNRLYWYRQTLGQGPEFLTYFQNEAQLEKSRLLSDRFSAERPKGSFSTLEIQRTEQGDSAMYLCASSLSAHRGPEMARTDTQYFGPGTRLTVL.

V is TRBV12-3 or TRBV12-4 and J is TRBJ1-5, with unresolved D. V lost 5 bases and J lost 3, with 14 bases in between. There are 15 residues in the CDR3. The CDR3: CASSPGSRINQPQHF. In DNA, the CDR3 is TGTGCCAGCAGTCCGGGATCCCGGATCAATCAGCCCCAGCATTTT.

This clonotype has more than one count but fewer than ten. The chain couples TRBV27 to TRBJ2-7, with D possibly called TRBD1 or TRBD2 (5 bases each). V was shortened by 3 bases and J by 4 bases, with 25 bases between the two germline ends. Germline values: CDR1 MNHEY, CDR2 SMNVEV (reference sequence). The CDR3 is made up of 18 amino acids. The DNA of the CDR3 is TGTGCCAGCAGTTTTAGAGCGGAGGTGATGACAGTAGGGTACGAGCAGTACTTC. It yields the protein CASSFRAEVMTVGYEQYF.

This clonotype occurred a few times. The chain combines TRBV5-1 with TRBJ2-7; tentative D call: TRBD1 (7 bases). The CDR3 covers 17 residues. V was pared by 3 bases and J by 3 bases, with 22 bases between. CDR1 and CDR2 from the germline V gene are SGHRS and YFSETQ. In nucleotides, the CDR3 is TGCGCCAGCAGCTCGGGGGCCTGGGACAGCGATAGCTACGAGCAGTACTTC. It is translated as CASSSGAWDSDSYEQYF.

The V and J genes are TRBV12-3 or TRBV12-4 and TRBJ1-4, with D possibly TRBD1 on 6 matching bases. Trimming took 6 bases from V and 0 from J, leaving 17 bases between them. The CDR3 is made up of 17 amino acids. Here the CDR3 reads CASSESGAPATNEKLFF. Written as DNA, the CDR3 is TGTGCCAGCAGCGAGTCAGGGGCACCTGCAACTAATGAAAAACTGTTTTTT.

This clonotype occurred many times. The chain combines TRBV2 with TRBJ2-1; D gene ambiguous. The length of the CDR3 is 11 residues. Germline assignment: CDR1 SNHLY and CDR2 FYNNEI. V was shortened by 6 bases and J by 4 bases, with 4 bases between the two germline ends. The CDR3 here is CASREYNEQFF. DNA of the CDR3: TGTGCCAGCAGGGAATACAATGAGCAGTTCTTC.